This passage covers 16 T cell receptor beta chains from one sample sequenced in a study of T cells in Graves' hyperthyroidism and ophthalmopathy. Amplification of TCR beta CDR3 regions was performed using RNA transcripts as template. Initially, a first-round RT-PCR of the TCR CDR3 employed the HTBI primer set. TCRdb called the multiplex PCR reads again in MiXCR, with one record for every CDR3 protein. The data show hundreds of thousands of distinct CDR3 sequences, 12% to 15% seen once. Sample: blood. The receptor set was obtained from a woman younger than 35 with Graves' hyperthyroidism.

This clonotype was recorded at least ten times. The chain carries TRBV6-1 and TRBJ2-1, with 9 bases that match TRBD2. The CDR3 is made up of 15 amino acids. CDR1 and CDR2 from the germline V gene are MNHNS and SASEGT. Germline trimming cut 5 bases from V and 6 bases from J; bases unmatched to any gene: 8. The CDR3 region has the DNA TGTGCCAGCAGTCACGGGACTAGCCGCTCCAATGAGCAGTTCTTC. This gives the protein CASSHGTSRSNEQFF.

CDR3 protein: CASSQDYSPDTSTEAFF. CDR3 bases: TGCGCCAGCAGCCAAGATTATTCACCGGACACCAGCACTGAAGCTTTCTTT. The rearrangement uses TRBV4-3 and TRBJ1-1; weak D call: TRBD1 (5 bases). Germline V gene lookup returns CDR1 LGHNA and CDR2 YSLEER. The ends were cut back, 0 bases at V and 4 bases at J, with 18 bases in the middle. This CDR3 is 17 amino acids long.

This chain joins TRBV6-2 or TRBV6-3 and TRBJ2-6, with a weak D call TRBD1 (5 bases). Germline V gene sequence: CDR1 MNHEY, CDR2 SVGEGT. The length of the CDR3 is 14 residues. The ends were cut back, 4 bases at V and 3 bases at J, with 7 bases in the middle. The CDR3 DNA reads TGTGCCAGCAGTTCAGGGCATGGGGCCAACGTCCTGACTTTC. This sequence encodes CASSSGHGANVLTF.

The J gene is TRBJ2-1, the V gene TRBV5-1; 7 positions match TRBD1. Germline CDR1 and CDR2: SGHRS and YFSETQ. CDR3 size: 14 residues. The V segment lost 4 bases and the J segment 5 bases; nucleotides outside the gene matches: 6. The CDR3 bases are TGCGCCAGCAGCCCGGGGACAGCTAACAATGAGCAGTTCTTC. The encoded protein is CASSPGTANNEQFF.

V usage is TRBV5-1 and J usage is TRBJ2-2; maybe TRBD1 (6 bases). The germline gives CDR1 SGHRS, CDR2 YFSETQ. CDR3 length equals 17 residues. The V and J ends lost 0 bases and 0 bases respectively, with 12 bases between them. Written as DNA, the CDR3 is TGCGCCAGCAGCTTGGATACAAGGACAGCGAACACCGGGGAGCTGTTTTTT. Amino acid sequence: CASSLDTRTANTGELFF.

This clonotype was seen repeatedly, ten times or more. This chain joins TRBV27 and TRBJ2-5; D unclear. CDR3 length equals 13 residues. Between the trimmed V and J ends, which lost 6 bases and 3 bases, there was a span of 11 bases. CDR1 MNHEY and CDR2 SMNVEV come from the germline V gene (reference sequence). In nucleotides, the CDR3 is TGTGCCAGCAGCTTAACGGCTAAAGAGACCCAGTACTTC. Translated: CASSLTAKETQYF.

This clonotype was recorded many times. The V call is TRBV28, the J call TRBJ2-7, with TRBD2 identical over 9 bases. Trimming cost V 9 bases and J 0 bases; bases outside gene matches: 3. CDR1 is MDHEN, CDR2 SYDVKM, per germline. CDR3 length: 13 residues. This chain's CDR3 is CASRSGSSYEQYF. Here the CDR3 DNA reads TGTGCCAGTCGTAGCGGGAGCTCCTACGAGCAGTACTTC. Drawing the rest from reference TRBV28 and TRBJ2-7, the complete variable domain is DVKVTQSSRYLVKRTGEKVFLECVQDMDHENMFWYRQDPGLGLRLIYFSYDVKMKEKGDIPEGYSVSREKKERFSLILESASTNQTSMYLCASRSGSSYEQYFGPGTRLTVT.

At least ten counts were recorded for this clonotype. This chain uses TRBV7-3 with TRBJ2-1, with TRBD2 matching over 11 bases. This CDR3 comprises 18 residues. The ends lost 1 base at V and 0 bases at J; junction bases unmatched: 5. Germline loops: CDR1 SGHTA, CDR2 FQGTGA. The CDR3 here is CASSLRTSGPSSYNEQFF. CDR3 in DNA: TGTGCCAGCAGCTTAAGGACTAGCGGGCCAAGCTCCTACAATGAGCAGTTCTTC. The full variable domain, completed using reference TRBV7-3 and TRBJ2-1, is GAGVSQTPSNKVTEKGKYVELRCDPISGHTALYWYRQSLGQGPEFLIYFQGTGAADDSGLPNDRFFAVRPEGSVSTLKIQRTERGDSAVYLCASSLRTSGPSSYNEQFFGPGTRLTVL.

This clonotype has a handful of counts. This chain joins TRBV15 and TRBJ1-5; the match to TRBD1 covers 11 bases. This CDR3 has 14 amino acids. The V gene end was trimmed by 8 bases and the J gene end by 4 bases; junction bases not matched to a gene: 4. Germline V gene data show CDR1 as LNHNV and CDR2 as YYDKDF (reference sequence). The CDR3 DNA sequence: TGTGCCACCCGGGACAGGGGGTATAATCAGCCCCAGCATTTT. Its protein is CATRDRGYNQPQHF.

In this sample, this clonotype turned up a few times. The CDR3 reads CASSRSAGTQNTEAFF. CDR3 DNA sequence: TGTGCCAGCTCACGGAGCGCCGGGACCCAAAACACTGAAGCTTTCTTT. The chain uses TRBV18 and TRBJ1-1, with D possibly being TRBD1 (5 bases). This CDR3 comprises 16 residues. Germline CDR1 and CDR2: KGHSH and LQKENI. Trimming stripped 4 bases from V and 2 bases from J, with 17 bases between.

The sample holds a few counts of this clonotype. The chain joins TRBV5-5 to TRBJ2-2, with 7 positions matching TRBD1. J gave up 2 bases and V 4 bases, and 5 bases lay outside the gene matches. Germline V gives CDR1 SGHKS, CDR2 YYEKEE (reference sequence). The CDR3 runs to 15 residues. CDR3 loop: CASSQGQFNTGELFF. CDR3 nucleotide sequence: TGTGCCAGCAGCCAGGGACAGTTCAACACCGGGGAGCTGTTTTTT.

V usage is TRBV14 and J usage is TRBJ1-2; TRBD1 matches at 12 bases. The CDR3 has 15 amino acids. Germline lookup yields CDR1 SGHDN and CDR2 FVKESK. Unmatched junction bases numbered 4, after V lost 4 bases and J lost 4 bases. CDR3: CASSPRGQGAYGYTF. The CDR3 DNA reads TGTGCCAGCAGCCCCCGGGGACAGGGGGCCTATGGCTACACCTTC.

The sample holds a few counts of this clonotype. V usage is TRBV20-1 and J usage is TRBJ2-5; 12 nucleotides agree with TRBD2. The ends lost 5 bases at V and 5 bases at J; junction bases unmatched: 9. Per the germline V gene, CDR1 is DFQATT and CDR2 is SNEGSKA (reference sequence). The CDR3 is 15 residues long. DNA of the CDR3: TGCAGTGCTTCCAGACTAGCGGGAGAATATGAGACCCAGTACTTC. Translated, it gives CSASRLAGEYETQYF.

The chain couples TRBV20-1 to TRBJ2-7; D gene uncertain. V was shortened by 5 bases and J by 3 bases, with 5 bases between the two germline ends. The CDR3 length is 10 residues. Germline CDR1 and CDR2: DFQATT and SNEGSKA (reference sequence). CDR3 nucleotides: TGCAGTGCTGCCAGCTACGAGCAGTACTTC. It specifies CSAASYEQYF.

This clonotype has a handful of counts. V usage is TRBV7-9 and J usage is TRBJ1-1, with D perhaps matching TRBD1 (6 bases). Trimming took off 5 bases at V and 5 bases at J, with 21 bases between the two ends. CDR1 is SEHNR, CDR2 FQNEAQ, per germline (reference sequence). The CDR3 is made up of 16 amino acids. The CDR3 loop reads CASSTPSTGWRTEAFF. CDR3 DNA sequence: TGTGCCAGCAGCACCCCCAGTACAGGGTGGAGGACTGAAGCTTTCTTT.

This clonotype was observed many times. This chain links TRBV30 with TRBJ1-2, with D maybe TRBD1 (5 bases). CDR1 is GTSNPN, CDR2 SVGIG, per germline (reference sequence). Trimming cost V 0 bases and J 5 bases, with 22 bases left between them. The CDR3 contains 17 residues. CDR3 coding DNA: TGTGCCTGGAGTGTAACCCTGACGGCGGAATCAGGGTATGGCTACACCTTC. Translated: CAWSVTLTAESGYGYTF. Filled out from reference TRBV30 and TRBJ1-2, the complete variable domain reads SQTIHQWPATLVQPVGSPLSLECTVEGTSNPNLYWYRQAAGRGLQLLFYSVGIGQISSEVPQNLSASRPQDRQFILSSKKLLLSDSGFYLCAWSVTLTAESGYGYTFGSGTRLTVV.